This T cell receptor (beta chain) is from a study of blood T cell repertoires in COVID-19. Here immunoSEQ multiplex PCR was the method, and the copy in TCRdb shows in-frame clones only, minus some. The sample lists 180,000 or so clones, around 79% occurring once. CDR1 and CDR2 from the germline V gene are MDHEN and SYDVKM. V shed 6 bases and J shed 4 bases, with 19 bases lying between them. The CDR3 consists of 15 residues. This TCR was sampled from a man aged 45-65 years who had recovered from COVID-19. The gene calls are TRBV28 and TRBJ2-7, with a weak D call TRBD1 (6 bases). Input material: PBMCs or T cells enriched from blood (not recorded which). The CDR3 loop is CASSSHRERTYEQYF. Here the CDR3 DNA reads TGTGCCAGCAGCTCCCACAGGGAGAGGACTTACGAGCAGTACTTC.